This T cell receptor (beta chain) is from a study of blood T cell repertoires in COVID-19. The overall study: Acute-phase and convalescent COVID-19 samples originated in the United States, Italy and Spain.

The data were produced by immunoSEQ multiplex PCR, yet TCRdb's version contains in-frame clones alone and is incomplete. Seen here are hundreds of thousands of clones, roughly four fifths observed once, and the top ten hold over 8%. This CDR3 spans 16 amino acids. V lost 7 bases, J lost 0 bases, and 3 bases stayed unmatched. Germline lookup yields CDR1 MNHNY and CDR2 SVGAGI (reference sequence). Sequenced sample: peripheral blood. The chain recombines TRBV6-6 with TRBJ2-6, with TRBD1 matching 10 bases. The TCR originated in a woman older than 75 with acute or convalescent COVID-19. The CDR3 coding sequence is TGTGCCAGCAACGACAGGGGGCCCTCTGGGGCCAACGTCCTGACTTTC. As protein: CASNDRGPSGANVLTF.